Following are 6 T cell receptor beta chains from one sample sequenced in a study of T cells after yellow fever vaccination. TCRdb analysed the 5' RACE reads with MiXCR anew, one entry per CDR3 protein. The sample has about 99,000 distinct CDR3 sequences; about 6% are singletons. The sequencing here drew on CD8+ T cells sorted from PBMCs, taken 10 days after the yellow fever booster vaccination. Source of these receptors: a man younger than 30 who received the YFV17D yellow fever vaccine.

V gene TRBV7-9 combines with J gene TRBJ2-2; a weak D match, TRBD1 (5 bases). CDR1 and CDR2 from the germline V gene are SEHNR and FQNEAQ (reference sequence). V lost 4 bases to trimming and J lost 4 bases, with 10 bases between them. The CDR3 consists of 14 residues. The CDR3 bases are TGTGCCAGCAGCTGGACAACGGGCACCGGGGAGCTGTTTTTT. Translation: CASSWTTGTGELFF. Drawing the rest from reference TRBV7-9 and TRBJ2-2, the complete variable domain is DTGVSQNPRHKITKRGQNVTFRCDPISEHNRLYWYRQTLGQGPEFLTYFQNEAQLEKSRLLSDRFSAERPKGSFSTLEIQRTEQGDSAMYLCASSWTTGTGELFFGEGSRLTVL.

The V gene is TRBV4-3, the J gene TRBJ1-1; D gene unclear. The CDR3 loop spans 13 amino acids. CDR1 LGHNA and CDR2 YSLEER come from the germline V gene. Trimming stripped 4 bases from V and 4 bases from J, with 10 bases between. This CDR3 reads CASSLGGVTEAFF. CDR3 nucleotide sequence: TGCGCCAGCAGCCTTGGAGGAGTCACTGAAGCTTTCTTT.

This clonotype appeared many times. The chain combines TRBV14 with TRBJ2-1; D is ambiguous. The V gene's germline CDR1 is SGHDN and CDR2 FVKESK. V was cut by 2 bases and J by 1 base, with 9 bases left in between. The CDR3 runs 15 residues. CDR3 DNA: TGTGCCAGCAGCCAACTCCAGGCGTCCTACAATGAGCAGTTCTTC. This translates into CASSQLQASYNEQFF.

This rearrangement joins TRBV20-1 to TRBJ1-1; TRBD1 is a possible D gene (5 bases). V shed 2 bases and J shed 6 bases, with 13 bases lying between them. This CDR3 contains 13 residues. Per the germline V gene, CDR1 is DFQATT and CDR2 is SNEGSKA (reference sequence). Here the CDR3 DNA reads TGCAGTGCTAGAATCGGGGCAGGCCCTGAAGCTTTCTTT. It codes for CSARIGAGPEAFF.

This clonotype was observed at least ten times. This chain uses TRBV6-6 with TRBJ2-3; D may be TRBD1 (5 bases). The CDR3 is 15 amino acids. V was trimmed by 4 bases and J by 2 bases, leaving 13 bases between them. CDR1 MNHNY and CDR2 SVGAGI come from the germline V gene (reference sequence). The CDR3 spells CASSFSARDTDTQYF. In DNA, the CDR3 is TGTGCCAGCAGTTTCTCAGCCAGGGACACAGATACGCAGTATTTT.

This clonotype was detected only a few times. The rearrangement uses TRBV7-9 and TRBJ1-2; D not resolved. The CDR3 consists of 12 residues. V was pared by 10 bases and J by 1 base, with 10 bases between. Germline CDR1 reads SEHNR; CDR2 reads FQNEAQ (reference sequence). The chain's CDR3 is CATDWINYGYTF. CDR3 nucleotides: TGTGCCACCGACTGGATTAACTATGGCTACACCTTC.